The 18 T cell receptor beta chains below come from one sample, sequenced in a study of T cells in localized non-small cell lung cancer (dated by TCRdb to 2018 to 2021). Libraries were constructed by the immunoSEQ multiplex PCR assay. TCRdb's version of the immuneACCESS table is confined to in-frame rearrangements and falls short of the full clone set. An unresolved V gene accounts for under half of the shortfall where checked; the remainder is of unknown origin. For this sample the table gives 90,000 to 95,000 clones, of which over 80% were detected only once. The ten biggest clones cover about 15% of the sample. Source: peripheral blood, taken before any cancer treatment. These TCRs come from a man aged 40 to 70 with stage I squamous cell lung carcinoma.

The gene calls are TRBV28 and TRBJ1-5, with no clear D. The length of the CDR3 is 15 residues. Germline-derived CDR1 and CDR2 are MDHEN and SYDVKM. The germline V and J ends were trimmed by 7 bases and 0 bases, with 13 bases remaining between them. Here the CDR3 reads CASTWTGYSNQPQHF. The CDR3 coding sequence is TGTGCCAGCACCTGGACGGGTTATAGCAATCAGCCCCAGCATTTT.

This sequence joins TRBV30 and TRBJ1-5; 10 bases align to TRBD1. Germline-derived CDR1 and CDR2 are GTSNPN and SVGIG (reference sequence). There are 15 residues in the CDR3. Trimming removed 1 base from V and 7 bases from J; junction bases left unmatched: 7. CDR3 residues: CAWSGGTGDLQPQHF. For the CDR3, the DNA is TGTGCCTGGAGTGGAGGGACAGGGGATTTACAGCCCCAGCATTTT.

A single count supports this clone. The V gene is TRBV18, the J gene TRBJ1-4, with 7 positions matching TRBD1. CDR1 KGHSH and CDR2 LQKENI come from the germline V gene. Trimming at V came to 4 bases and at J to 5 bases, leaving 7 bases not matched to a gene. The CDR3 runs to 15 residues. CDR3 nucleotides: TGTGCCAGCTCACGCACACAGGGGACAAATGAAAAACTGTTTTTT. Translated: CASSRTQGTNEKLFF.

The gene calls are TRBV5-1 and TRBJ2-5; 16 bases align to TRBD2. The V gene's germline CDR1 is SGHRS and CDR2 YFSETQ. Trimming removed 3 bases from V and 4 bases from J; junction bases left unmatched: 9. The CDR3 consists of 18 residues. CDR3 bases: TGCGCCAGCAGCTCCGACGGGACTAGCGGGGGGGACCGAGAGACCCAGTACTTC. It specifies CASSSDGTSGGDRETQYF.

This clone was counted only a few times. In DNA form, the CDR3 reads TGTGCCAGCAGCGTAGGAGAAGGTCAGCCCCAGCATTTT. This translates into CASSVGEGQPQHF. The chain uses TRBV9 and TRBJ1-5; D remains unclear. V gave up 0 bases and J gave up 6 bases, with 7 bases separating them. Germline V gene lookup returns CDR1 SGDLS and CDR2 YYNGEE. The CDR3 has 13 amino acids.

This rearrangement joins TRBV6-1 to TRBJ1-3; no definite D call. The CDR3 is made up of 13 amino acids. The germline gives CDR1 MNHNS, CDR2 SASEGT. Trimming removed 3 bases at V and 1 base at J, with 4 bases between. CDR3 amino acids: CASSDQSGNTIYF. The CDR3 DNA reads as TGTGCCAGCAGTGACCAATCTGGAAACACCATATATTTT.

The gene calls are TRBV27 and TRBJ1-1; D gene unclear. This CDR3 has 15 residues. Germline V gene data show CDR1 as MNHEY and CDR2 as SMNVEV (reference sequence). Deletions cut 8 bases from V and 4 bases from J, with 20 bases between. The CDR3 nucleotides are TGTGCCAGCGCAATCGGGCTTAGTCCGGGCACTGAAGCTTTCTTT. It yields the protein CASAIGLSPGTEAFF.

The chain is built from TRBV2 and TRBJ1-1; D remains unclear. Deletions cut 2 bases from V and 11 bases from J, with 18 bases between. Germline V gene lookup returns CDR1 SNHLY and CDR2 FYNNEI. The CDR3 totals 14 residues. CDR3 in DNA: TGTGCCAGCAGTGAATCACAGATGAACTTGAGGGCTTTCTTT. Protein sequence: CASSESQMNLRAFF.

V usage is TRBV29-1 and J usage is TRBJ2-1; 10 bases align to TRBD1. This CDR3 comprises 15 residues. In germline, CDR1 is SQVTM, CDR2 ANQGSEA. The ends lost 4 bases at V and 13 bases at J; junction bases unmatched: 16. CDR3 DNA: TGCAGCGTTGGGGGCGGTGGGACAGGGGCCCGGGTACAGTTCTTC. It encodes CSVGGGGTGARVQFF.

The CDR3 DNA is TGTGCCAGCAGCTTAGTCCCCCCCTACGAGCAGTACTTC. The encoded protein is CASSLVPPYEQYF. The V gene is TRBV7-2, the J gene TRBJ2-7; unclear D gene. The CDR3 extends over 13 amino acids. CDR1 and CDR2 from the germline V gene are SGHTA and FQGNSA. V gave up 1 base and J gave up 2 bases, with 6 bases separating them.

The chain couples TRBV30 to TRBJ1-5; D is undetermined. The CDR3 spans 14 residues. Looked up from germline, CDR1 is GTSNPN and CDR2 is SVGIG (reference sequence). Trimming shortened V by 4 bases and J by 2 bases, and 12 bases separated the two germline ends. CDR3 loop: CAWNGPQGNQPQHF. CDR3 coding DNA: TGTGCCTGGAATGGGCCCCAGGGCAATCAGCCCCAGCATTTT.

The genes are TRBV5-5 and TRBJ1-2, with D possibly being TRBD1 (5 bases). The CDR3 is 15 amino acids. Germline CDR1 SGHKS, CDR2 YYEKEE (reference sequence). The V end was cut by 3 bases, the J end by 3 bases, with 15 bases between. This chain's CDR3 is CASSSPGPSDYGYTF. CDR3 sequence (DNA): TGTGCCAGCAGCTCCCCGGGACCTTCGGACTATGGCTACACCTTC.

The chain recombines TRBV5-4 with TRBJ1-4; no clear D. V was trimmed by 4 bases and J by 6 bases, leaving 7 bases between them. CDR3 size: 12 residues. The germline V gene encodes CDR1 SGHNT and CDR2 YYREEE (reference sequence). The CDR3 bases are TGTGCCAGCAGCCTCCGGGATGAAAAACTGTTTTTT. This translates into CASSLRDEKLFF. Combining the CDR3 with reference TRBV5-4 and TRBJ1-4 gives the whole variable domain ETGVTQSPTHLIKTRGQQVTLRCSSQSGHNTVSWYQQALGQGPQFIFQYYREEENGRGNFPPRFSGLQFPNYSSELNVNALELDDSALYLCASSLRDEKLFFGSGTQLSVL.

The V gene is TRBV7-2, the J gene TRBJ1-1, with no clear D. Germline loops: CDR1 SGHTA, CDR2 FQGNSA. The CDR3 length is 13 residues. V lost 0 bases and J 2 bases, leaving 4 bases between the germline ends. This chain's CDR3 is CASSLADNTEAFF. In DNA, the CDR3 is TGTGCCAGCAGCTTAGCGGATAACACTGAAGCTTTCTTT.

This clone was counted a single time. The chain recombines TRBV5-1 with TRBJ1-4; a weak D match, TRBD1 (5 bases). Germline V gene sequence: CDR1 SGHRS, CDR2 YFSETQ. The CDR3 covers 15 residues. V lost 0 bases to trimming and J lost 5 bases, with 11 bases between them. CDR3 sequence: CASSLVGTENEKLFF. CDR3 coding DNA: TGCGCCAGCAGCTTGGTGGGGACGGAAAATGAAAAACTGTTTTTT.

In DNA form, the CDR3 reads TGCGCCAGCTCCACCCCCGGGACAGGGGCCGGGGAGCTGTTTTTT. Amino acid sequence: CASSTPGTGAGELFF. The V gene is TRBV5-1, the J gene TRBJ2-2; 10 nucleotides align to TRBD1. Trimming cost V 7 bases and J 6 bases; bases outside gene matches: 9. CDR1 and CDR2 from the germline V gene are SGHRS and YFSETQ. This CDR3 contains 15 residues.

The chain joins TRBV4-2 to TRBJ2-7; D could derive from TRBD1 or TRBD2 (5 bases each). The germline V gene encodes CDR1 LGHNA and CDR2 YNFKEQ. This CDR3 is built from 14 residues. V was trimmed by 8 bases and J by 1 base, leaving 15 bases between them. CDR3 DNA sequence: TGTGCCAGCTCTAGCACAGGTCAATCCTACGAGCAGTACTTC. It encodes CASSSTGQSYEQYF.

CDR3 in amino acids: CASSLDIPGKAYEQYF. DNA for the CDR3: TGTGCCAGCAGCTTAGATATACCCGGGAAAGCCTACGAGCAGTACTTC. The rearrangement links TRBV11-2 to TRBJ2-7; perhaps TRBD2 as D (5 bases). CDR1 is SGHAT, CDR2 FQNNGV, per germline. V gave up 0 bases and J gave up 2 bases, with 14 bases separating them. CDR3 size: 16 residues.